These 20 T cell receptor beta chains were sequenced from one sample in a study of T cell repertoires in cytomegalovirus infection. Each CDR3 protein is one row after TCRdb ran MiXCR on the reads. The repertoire holds nearly 650,000 distinct CDR3 sequences, with around 24% as singletons. Sequencing was done on a sample of CD8+ T cells from PBMCs. These receptors originate from a human donor in good health (CMV status not recorded). Some clones in this sample may be carry-over from other donors' samples.

This clonotype has a handful of counts. The V and J genes are TRBV28 and TRBJ1-5; D call uncertain. Germline V gene data show CDR1 as MDHEN and CDR2 as SYDVKM. V gave up 0 bases and J gave up 5 bases, with 8 bases separating them. The CDR3 covers 14 residues. The CDR3: CASSLWEPDQPQHF. The CDR3 DNA follows: TGTGCCAGCAGTTTATGGGAGCCCGATCAGCCCCAGCATTTT.

This clonotype has only one observation. The chain is built from TRBV29-1 and TRBJ1-2, with 8 positions matching TRBD1. The CDR3 length is 12 residues. Per germline, CDR1 SQVTM and CDR2 ANQGSEA. V lost 3 bases and J lost 7; bases outside the gene matches: 4. As DNA, the CDR3 is TGCAGCGTTGACGACAGGGGTCTTGGCTACACCTTC. It encodes CSVDDRGLGYTF.

This rearrangement joins TRBV5-1 to TRBJ2-1; TRBD2 might be the D (5 bases). Trimming shortened V by 5 bases and J by 2 bases, and 17 bases separated the two germline ends. CDR1 SGHRS and CDR2 YFSETQ come from the germline V gene. The length of the CDR3 is 16 residues. This chain's CDR3 is CASRYWTRDAYNEQFF. The DNA for the CDR3 is TGCGCCAGCAGGTATTGGACTCGAGACGCCTACAATGAGCAGTTCTTC.

The chain employs TRBV6-5 and TRBJ2-1; perhaps D is TRBD1 or TRBD2 (5 bases each). The ends were cut back, 5 bases at V and 8 bases at J, with 22 bases in the middle. The CDR3 totals 16 residues. Germline V CDR1 and CDR2: MNHEY, SVGAGI. Written as DNA, the CDR3 is TGTGCCAGCAGTCTCTCAAGGAGATCTCGGGACCATGAGCAGTTCTTC. Translating it yields CASSLSRRSRDHEQFF.

This clonotype was seen a few times. The chain couples TRBV7-2 to TRBJ1-3; unclear D gene. Germline V CDR1 and CDR2: SGHTA, FQGNSA. The CDR3 runs to 14 residues. V was pared by 2 bases and J by 0 bases, with 5 bases between. CDR3 sequence: CASSLFRSGNTIYF. The CDR3 DNA follows: TGTGCCAGCAGCTTATTCCGCTCTGGAAACACCATATATTTT.

The CDR3 nucleotides are TGTGCCAGCAGTTTGGGTCCGCAGCAGTTCTTC. Its protein product is CASSLGPQQFF. This chain connects TRBV12-3 or TRBV12-4 to TRBJ2-1; D is ambiguous. This CDR3 is 11 amino acids long. Trimming shortened V by 3 bases and J by 11 bases, and 8 bases separated the two germline ends.

The chain is built from TRBV6-5 and TRBJ2-2, with TRBD1 matching 9 bases. Trimming at V came to 0 bases and at J to 4 bases, leaving 6 bases not matched to a gene. CDR1 and CDR2 from the germline V gene are MNHEY and SVGAGI. This CDR3 is 17 amino acids long. The CDR3 reads CASSYSGGTGPTGELFF. In DNA, the CDR3 is TGTGCCAGCAGTTACTCGGGAGGGACAGGGCCCACCGGGGAGCTGTTTTTT.

This clonotype was counted many times. The chain joins TRBV7-8 to TRBJ2-3, with TRBD2 matching 9 bases. Trimming cost V 1 base and J 0 bases; bases outside gene matches: 11. CDR3 length equals 19 residues. Per germline, CDR1 SGHVS and CDR2 FQNEAQ. The DNA for the CDR3 is TGTGCCAGCAGCTTAGGGGCAGCGGGGGGATTGGATAGCACAGATACGCAGTATTTT. Its protein is CASSLGAAGGLDSTDTQYF.

The chain joins TRBV10-3 to TRBJ1-1; 10 bases fit TRBD1. J gave up 3 bases and V 6 bases, and 1 base lay outside the gene matches. The CDR3 is made up of 13 amino acids. The germline V gene has CDR1 ENHRY and CDR2 SYGVKD. Written as DNA, the CDR3 is TGTGCCATCAGGGGGACAGGGGACACTGAAGCTTTCTTT. Protein sequence: CAIRGTGDTEAFF.

This clonotype was observed a handful of times. The chain joins TRBV3-1 to TRBJ1-4; possibly TRBD1 for D (5 bases). Trimming took 1 base from V and 7 from J, leaving 16 bases between them. The germline V gene encodes CDR1 LGHDT and CDR2 YNNKEL (reference sequence). The CDR3 loop spans 16 amino acids. This CDR3 reads CASSQGIEGLGEKLFF. The CDR3 DNA is TGTGCCAGCAGCCAAGGAATCGAGGGGCTGGGTGAAAAACTGTTTTTT.

This clonotype was detected only a few times. The chain links TRBV28 to TRBJ1-2, with D perhaps TRBD1 (5 bases). The V and J ends lost 4 bases and 4 bases respectively, with 16 bases between them. The CDR3 spans 15 residues. Germline CDR1 is MDHEN and CDR2 is SYDVKM. The CDR3 DNA reads TGTGCCAGCAGTTCCCTGGGGCGGGGGGGCTATGGCTACACCTTC. Translating it yields CASSSLGRGGYGYTF.

The V and J genes are TRBV12-3 or TRBV12-4 and TRBJ1-2, with D maybe TRBD1 (5 bases). There are 12 residues in the CDR3. The V end lost 5 bases, the J end lost 6 bases, and 10 bases lay between the germline ends. In nucleotides, the CDR3 is TGTGCCAGCAGTCCGGGGCTCCATGGCTACACCTTC. Translated, it gives CASSPGLHGYTF.

V and J are TRBV4-1 and TRBJ2-2; unclear D gene. Germline loops: CDR1 MGHRA, CDR2 YSYEKL. The V gene lost 1 base and the J gene lost 7 bases, with 13 bases spanning the gap. The CDR3 is 15 residues long. The CDR3 reads CASSQGSEVGGELFF. CDR3 coding DNA: TGCGCCAGCAGCCAAGGCTCCGAAGTAGGCGGGGAGCTGTTTTTT.

This chain uses TRBV2 with TRBJ2-3; 7 positions agree with TRBD2. Germline-derived CDR1 and CDR2 are SNHLY and FYNNEI. The trim removed 7 bases at V and 4 bases at J, leaving 11 bases unmatched. The CDR3 has 15 amino acids. The CDR3 DNA follows: TGTGCCAGCATCAGCGGGGCGGAACAACCAGATACGCAGTATTTT. Its translation: CASISGAEQPDTQYF.

There are many counts of this clonotype. V gene TRBV29-1 combines with J gene TRBJ2-6, with 8 positions matching TRBD1. V lost 0 bases to trimming and J lost 1 base; unmatched junction nucleotides: 5. CDR1 and CDR2 from the germline V gene are SQVTM and ANQGSEA. This CDR3 comprises 17 residues. This CDR3 is CSVEDLDRGSGANVLTF. CDR3 coding DNA: TGCAGCGTTGAAGATCTAGACAGGGGTTCTGGGGCCAACGTCCTGACTTTC. The variable domain in full, with the rest retrieved from reference TRBV29-1 and TRBJ2-6, is SAVISQKPSRDICQRGTSLTIQCQVDSQVTMMFWYRQQPGQSLTLIATANQGSEATYESGFVIDKFPISRPNLTFSTLTVSNMSPEDSSIYLCSVEDLDRGSGANVLTFGAGSRLTVL.

This chain connects TRBV9 to TRBJ2-3; possibly TRBD2 for D (5 bases). This CDR3 comprises 16 residues. Germline loops: CDR1 SGDLS, CDR2 YYNGEE. The germline V and J ends were trimmed by 4 bases and 2 bases, with 17 bases remaining between them. The CDR3 region has the DNA TGTGCCAGCAGCTCGGACGGGGTTCCCCACACAGATACGCAGTATTTT. Translating it yields CASSSDGVPHTDTQYF.

This clonotype was seen a few times. The chain combines TRBV9 with TRBJ2-3; the match to TRBD2 covers 9 bases. V lost 2 bases and J lost 3; bases outside the gene matches: 10. The CDR3 covers 17 residues. CDR1 and CDR2 from the germline V gene are SGDLS and YYNGEE. CDR3 amino acids: CASSVPISGGRTDTQYF. DNA for the CDR3: TGTGCCAGCAGCGTCCCAATTAGCGGGGGACGGACAGATACGCAGTATTTT.

This clonotype was picked up many times. The chain links TRBV28 to TRBJ2-1; 11 nucleotides align to TRBD2. The germline gives CDR1 MDHEN, CDR2 SYDVKM. The CDR3 totals 13 residues. J gave up 15 bases and V 5 bases, and 9 bases lay outside the gene matches. This CDR3 is CASSLSGGALPFF. The CDR3 DNA is TGTGCCAGCAGTCTTAGCGGGGGGGCCCTTCCGTTCTTC.

As regards this clonotype: Germline and junction disagree at one end, which may indicate a read error. The chain couples TRBV2 to TRBJ2-1; tentatively, D is TRBD2 (5 bases). Looked up from germline, CDR1 is SNHLY and CDR2 is FYNNEI. The CDR3 has 14 amino acids. The CDR3 here is CAVGGVAAYNEQFF. The DNA for the CDR3 is TGCGCCGTAGGAGGTGTAGCAGCCTACAATGAGCAGTTCTTC.

The chain is built from TRBV28 and TRBJ2-1; D is possibly TRBD2 (7 bases). Germline V gene lookup returns CDR1 MDHEN and CDR2 SYDVKM. Between the trimmed V and J ends, which lost 5 bases and 0 bases, there was a span of 14 bases. This CDR3 comprises 16 residues. DNA of the CDR3: TGTGCCAGCAGTGCCCGGGGGGCCTACTCCTACAATGAGCAGTTCTTC. It yields the protein CASSARGAYSYNEQFF.